The T cell receptor beta chain described here comes from a study of shared clonotypes between healthy human individuals. Findings and limits, study-wide: Generation probability values for non-shared clonotypes were lower than those for clonotypes shared by all four donors.

In regard to this clone: Its cognate antigen is unknown.

CD8 memory comprised CD45RO+ plus CCR7-negative CD45RA+ TemRA cells. CDR3 length: 15 amino acids. The V gene lost 5 bases and the J gene lost 5 bases, with 18 bases spanning the gap. Germline CDR1 reads MNHNS; CDR2 reads SASEGT. The sorted-subset replicate PCRs were given roughly 200 ng DNA, which is tens of thousands of T cell genomes. Assay: immunoSEQ multiplex PCR; the TCRdb copy retains only in-frame clones and omits some. The sample records roughly 320,000 clones, around 87% being singletons. The chain is built from TRBV6-1 and TRBJ2-5; no clear D. The clonotype was recovered from a man aged 18-30 years in good health. Sample: memory CD8+ T cells sorted from blood. This sample's subset: CD45RO+ cells pooled with CCR7-negative TemRA cells. The CDR3 protein is CASSPPFGSGETQYF. CDR3 nucleotides: TGTGCCAGCAGTCCCCCGTTCGGGTCTGGGGAGACCCAGTACTTC.